Below, 28 T cell receptor beta chains from the same sample are listed, as sequenced in a study of T cells in Graves' hyperthyroidism and ophthalmopathy. TCR beta CDR3 regions were amplified from RNA. When the TCR CDR3 underwent first-round RT-PCR, the HTBI primer set was used. TCRdb re-derived calls from the multiplex PCR reads in MiXCR, one entry per CDR3 protein. The sample holds about 400,000 distinct CDR3 sequences, about an eighth seen once. Specimen: blood. These receptors were obtained from a man between 50 and 59 years old with Graves' ophthalmopathy.

This clonotype was observed many times. V and J are TRBV7-2 and TRBJ2-3, with TRBD2 identical over 9 bases. The CDR3 totals 20 residues. CDR1 SGHTA and CDR2 FQGNSA come from the germline V gene. The V gene end was trimmed by 6 bases and the J gene end by 1 base; junction bases not matched to a gene: 20. CDR3 bases: TGTGCCAGCAGTAAGGGACGGAGGCGGGAGGGCCGGTTGGGCACAGATACGCAGTATTTT. Translated: CASSKGRRREGRLGTDTQYF.

Regarding this clonotype: This clone may be a read error of a much larger clone one base away. The rearrangement joins TRBV3-1 to TRBJ2-3; 8 bases agree with TRBD1. The CDR3 consists of 13 residues. V gave up 3 bases and J gave up 6 bases; unmatched junction bases: 2. CDR1 and CDR2 from the germline V gene are LGHDT and YNNKEL (reference sequence). The CDR3 region is CASSQTGVDTQYF. DNA for the CDR3: TGTGCCAGCAGCCAGACAGGGGTCGATACGCAGTATTTT.

The chain links TRBV7-2 to TRBJ1-2; a weak D match, TRBD1 (6 bases). This CDR3 comprises 15 residues. Trimming took 1 base from V and 2 from J, leaving 11 bases between them. CDR1 and CDR2 (germline): SGHTA, FQGNSA. In nucleotides, the CDR3 is TGTGCCAGCAGCTTAGTGAACGACAGGAACTATGGCTACACCTTC. It translates to CASSLVNDRNYGYTF.

This chain connects TRBV15 to TRBJ1-1, with unresolved D. Trimming took 0 bases from V and 5 from J, leaving 16 bases between them. The CDR3 is made up of 16 amino acids. Germline CDR1 reads LNHNV; CDR2 reads YYDKDF (reference sequence). The CDR3: CATSRDPAGTPTEAFF. The CDR3 nucleotides read TGTGCCACCAGCAGAGATCCCGCAGGTACTCCGACTGAAGCTTTCTTT.

This clonotype was picked up many times. The V gene is TRBV20-1, the J gene TRBJ1-1; D call uncertain. The CDR3 has 10 amino acids. Trimming took off 3 bases at V and 1 base at J, with 0 bases between the two ends. CDR1 and CDR2 from the germline V gene are DFQATT and SNEGSKA (reference sequence). CDR3 amino acids: CSARNTEAFF. The DNA of the CDR3 is TGCAGTGCTAGGAACACTGAAGCTTTCTTT.

The chain is built from TRBV6-1 and TRBJ2-2; D is perhaps TRBD2 (6 bases). V shed 6 bases and J shed 5 bases, with 13 bases lying between them. This CDR3 has 14 residues. Germline lookup yields CDR1 MNHNS and CDR2 SASEGT. The CDR3 is CASSEFAGTGELFF. CDR3 sequence (DNA): TGTGCCAGCAGCGAATTCGCGGGAACCGGGGAGCTGTTTTTT.

This clonotype was counted many times. This chain links TRBV11-2 with TRBJ2-5, with TRBD2 matching over 9 bases. Germline V lookup: CDR1 SGHAT, CDR2 FQNNGV. CDR3 length: 14 residues. With V trimmed by 5 bases and J by 2 bases, 3 bases remained unmatched. The CDR3 spells CASSRTSDQETQYF. In nucleotides, the CDR3 is TGTGCCAGCAGCAGGACTAGCGATCAAGAGACCCAGTACTTC.

V gene TRBV10-3 combines with J gene TRBJ2-7; D remains unclear. Trimming removed 2 bases from V and 2 bases from J, with 7 bases in between. The CDR3 totals 13 residues. Germline lookup yields CDR1 ENHRY and CDR2 SYGVKD. DNA of the CDR3: TGTGCCATCAGTGAGGAGCGACCCTACGAGCAGTACTTC. This translates into CAISEERPYEQYF.

The genes are TRBV7-2 and TRBJ2-5; 8 bases are a match to TRBD2. Germline V CDR1 and CDR2: SGHTA, FQGNSA. With V trimmed by 5 bases and J by 2 bases, 10 bases remained unmatched. The CDR3 loop spans 16 amino acids. The CDR3 loop is CASSPPAGVEQETQYF. Here the CDR3 DNA reads TGTGCCAGCAGCCCCCCAGCGGGAGTAGAACAAGAGACCCAGTACTTC. Full variable domain (missing parts from reference TRBV7-2 and TRBJ2-5): GAGVSQSPSNKVTEKGKDVELRCDPISGHTALYWYRQSLGQGLEFLIYFQGNSAPDKSGLPSDRFSAERTGGSVSTLTIQRTQQEDSAVYLCASSPPAGVEQETQYFGPGTRLLVL.

This clonotype has just one count. The CDR3 sequence is CSAVPGAGGPNNYEQYF. CDR3 nucleotides: TGCAGTGCTGTCCCAGGTGCGGGAGGGCCTAACAACTACGAGCAGTACTTC. The rearrangement joins TRBV20-1 to TRBJ2-7, with 9 bases lining up with TRBD2. Germline trimming cut 5 bases from V and 3 bases from J; bases unmatched to any gene: 17. The germline CDR1 and CDR2 sequences are DFQATT and SNEGSKA (reference sequence). CDR3 length equals 17 residues.

Many counts were recorded for this clonotype. This chain links TRBV11-3 with TRBJ2-1; TRBD1 matches at 9 bases. J was trimmed by 7 bases and V by 8 bases; bases with no gene match: 12. Looked up from germline, CDR1 is SGHNT and CDR2 is YENEEA. The CDR3 spans 15 residues. The CDR3, as DNA: TGTGCCAGCCTTTCCGCGGGACAGGGTGCAAATGAGCAGTTCTTC. Translating it yields CASLSAGQGANEQFF.

This clonotype was seen at least ten times. This chain connects TRBV5-6 to TRBJ2-1, with a tentative D call TRBD2 (5 bases). V was pared by 2 bases and J by 7 bases, with 22 bases between. Per germline, CDR1 SGHDT and CDR2 YYEEEE. The CDR3 extends over 17 amino acids. The CDR3 DNA sequence: TGTGCCAGCAGCTTCTCTCCGCTCGCGGGTCCCGGGAATGAGCAGTTCTTC. The encoded protein is CASSFSPLAGPGNEQFF.

This clonotype showed up just a few times. V is TRBV19 and J is TRBJ1-2, with 9 positions matching TRBD1. The length of the CDR3 is 14 residues. The ends lost 7 bases at V and 6 bases at J; junction bases unmatched: 9. The V gene's germline CDR1 is LNHDA and CDR2 SQIVND (reference sequence). The CDR3 sequence: CASIPQGAQNGYTF. The DNA for the CDR3 is TGTGCCAGTATCCCACAGGGGGCGCAGAATGGCTACACCTTC.

This clonotype was counted at least ten times. The V and J genes are TRBV29-1 and TRBJ1-1, with 7 bases matching TRBD1. V lost 6 bases, J lost 5 bases, and 6 bases stayed unmatched. The CDR3 has 12 residues. CDR1 and CDR2 (germline): SQVTM, ANQGSEA. The CDR3 nucleotides read TGCAGCGTAAACAGGGGAGGGACTGAAGCTTTCTTT. Its protein product is CSVNRGGTEAFF.

This clonotype came up a few times. This may stem from a read error, because a much larger clone lies one nucleotide away. The V call is TRBV5-1, the J call TRBJ2-4, with TRBD2 matching 7 bases. V lost 8 bases to trimming and J lost 6 bases; unmatched junction nucleotides: 11. CDR1 is SGHRS and CDR2 is YFSETQ in the germline V gene. CDR3 length equals 14 residues. The chain's CDR3 is CASMTGGAGNIQYF. Here the CDR3 DNA reads TGCGCCAGTATGACGGGAGGAGCGGGAAACATTCAGTACTTC.

This chain joins TRBV4-2 and TRBJ2-1; the D gene is possibly TRBD2 (5 bases). Per germline, CDR1 LGHNA and CDR2 YNFKEQ. The CDR3 length is 14 residues. V lost 1 base, J lost 10 bases, and 14 bases lay in between. As DNA, the CDR3 is TGTGCCAGCAGCCAAGTCTCAAACCGGGAAGAGCAGTTCTTC. Amino acid sequence: CASSQVSNREEQFF.

This clonotype was observed many times. The V call is TRBV12-3 or TRBV12-4, the J call TRBJ1-6, with 9 bases that match TRBD1. V gave up 7 bases and J gave up 7 bases; unmatched junction bases: 5. The CDR3 covers 14 residues. The chain's CDR3 is CASTLGTGNSPLHF. The CDR3 coding sequence is TGTGCCAGCACCTTGGGGACAGGGAATTCACCCCTCCACTTT.

This clonotype was detected many times. The chain couples TRBV2 to TRBJ2-3; D unclear. Germline V CDR1 and CDR2: SNHLY, FYNNEI. The length of the CDR3 is 15 residues. The V and J ends lost 4 bases and 1 base respectively, with 12 bases between them. CDR3 nucleotide sequence: TGTGCCAGCAGTGTTCTACCCCGGGGCACAGATACGCAGTATTTT. Its translation: CASSVLPRGTDTQYF.

The sample holds many counts of this clonotype. The gene calls are TRBV27 and TRBJ1-5, with 8 bases that match TRBD1. This CDR3 region has 15 residues. The germline V gene has CDR1 MNHEY and CDR2 SMNVEV (reference sequence). The junction had 8 bases not matched to a gene; V was cut back by 6 bases and J by 4 bases. CDR3 protein: CASSKMTGVNQPQHF. The CDR3 bases are TGTGCCAGCAGCAAGATGACAGGGGTAAATCAGCCCCAGCATTTT.

This clonotype was detected many times. The chain is built from TRBV2 and TRBJ2-1; possibly TRBD1 or TRBD2 for D (6 bases each). The ends were cut back, 9 bases at V and 5 bases at J, with 17 bases in the middle. CDR3 length: 14 residues. Germline V gene sequence: CDR1 SNHLY, CDR2 FYNNEI. CDR3 protein: CARGGAVTNNEQFF. DNA of the CDR3: TGTGCCAGGGGGGGCGCGGTCACTAACAATGAGCAGTTCTTC.

This clonotype has at least ten counts. The rearrangement joins TRBV27 to TRBJ2-7; D unclear. The V end lost 11 bases, the J end lost 2 bases, and 16 bases lay between the germline ends. CDR1 and CDR2 from the germline V gene are MNHEY and SMNVEV (reference sequence). This CDR3 region has 13 residues. The chain's CDR3 is CAVAPSNPYEQYF. The CDR3 nucleotides are TGTGCCGTAGCACCGTCGAACCCCTACGAGCAGTACTTC.

This clonotype was seen at least ten times. The chain recombines TRBV18 with TRBJ2-7; D gene uncertain. The CDR3 runs to 15 residues. V dropped 2 bases and J dropped 0 bases, with 11 bases sitting between them. In germline, CDR1 is KGHSH, CDR2 LQKENI. The CDR3 nucleotides are TGTGCCAGCTCACCAGGGAACAGCATCTCCTACGAGCAGTACTTC. Residues: CASSPGNSISYEQYF.

This clonotype was counted ten times or more. This chain uses TRBV20-1 with TRBJ2-5; 8 bases match TRBD2. The germline CDR1 and CDR2 sequences are DFQATT and SNEGSKA (reference sequence). The CDR3 runs to 12 residues. The V gene end was trimmed by 5 bases and the J gene end by 5 bases; junction bases not matched to a gene: 4. The CDR3 region has the DNA TGCAGTGCTCCCAGCGGGAGTGAGACCCAGTACTTC. This sequence encodes CSAPSGSETQYF.

This clonotype was found many times. The V gene is TRBV10-2, the J gene TRBJ2-7; 10 nucleotides agree with TRBD2. This CDR3 is built from 15 residues. The germline CDR1 and CDR2 sequences are WSHSY and SAAADI. The J segment lost 5 bases and the V segment lost 4 bases, leaving 8 bases of the junction unmatched. CDR3 amino acids: CASSGQREGNDEQYF. CDR3 coding DNA: TGCGCCAGCAGTGGGCAGCGGGAGGGCAACGACGAGCAGTACTTC.

This clonotype was counted between two and nine times. The rearrangement links TRBV6-1 to TRBJ2-1; TRBD2 matches 7 bases. Germline-derived CDR1 and CDR2 are MNHNS and SASEGT. Trimming at V came to 6 bases and at J to 14 bases, leaving 7 bases not matched to a gene. The CDR3 is 11 residues long. CDR3 protein: CASRLRREEFF. The DNA of the CDR3 is TGTGCCAGCAGGCTACGCCGGGAGGAGTTCTTC.

This chain joins TRBV29-1 and TRBJ2-2; 9 bases agree with TRBD1. Germline trimming cut 7 bases from V and 5 bases from J; bases unmatched to any gene: 8. Germline V gene sequence: CDR1 SQVTM, CDR2 ANQGSEA. The length of the CDR3 is 14 residues. The CDR3 sequence is CSARDRVSTGELFF. In nucleotides, the CDR3 is TGCAGCGCCCGGGACAGGGTTTCGACCGGGGAGCTGTTTTTT.

J is TRBJ1-2 and V is TRBV19; 8 bases align to TRBD1. V lost 1 base, J lost 3 bases, and 4 bases stayed unmatched. The germline CDR1 and CDR2 sequences are LNHDA and SQIVND (reference sequence). CDR3 length: 15 residues. This chain's CDR3 is CASSIVGTGYYGYTF. In nucleotides, the CDR3 is TGTGCCAGTAGTATAGTCGGGACAGGATACTATGGCTACACCTTC.

This clonotype was recorded at least ten times. The rearrangement uses TRBV11-2 and TRBJ2-4; 10 bases fit TRBD2. V lost 1 base and J lost 1; bases outside the gene matches: 4. There are 17 residues in the CDR3. Germline CDR1 SGHAT, CDR2 FQNNGV. The CDR3, as DNA: TGTGCCAGCAGCTTAGCTAGCGGGAGTGGGGCCAAAAACATTCAGTACTTC. Residues: CASSLASGSGAKNIQYF.